A single sample is the source of the 3 T cell receptor beta chains below, sequenced in a study of T cells in women clearing cervical HPV infection. Data came from immunoSEQ multiplex PCR; TCRdb stores just in-frame clones and leaves some out. This repertoire comprises about 20,000 clones; its ten largest clones make up around 3%. The sequenced sample was blood buffy coat. These receptors originate from a woman aged 18-69 years with a cervical HPV16 infection that either progressed to CIN3+ or cleared (not recorded which).

Turning to this clone: The DNA ends 3 residues before the CDR3 does, and the rest of the CDR3 is filled in from the germline J gene. V is TRBV12-3 or TRBV12-4 and J is TRBJ1-5; possible D gene TRBD1, 5 bases. The V and J ends lost 7 bases and 5 bases respectively, with 21 bases between them. The CDR3 contains 16 residues. The CDR3 spells CASIFLGGRDHQPQHF. The CDR3 DNA, read in part, is TGTGCCAGCATTTTCTTAGGTGGCAGGGATCATCAGCCC.

Concerning this clone: The read terminates 3 residues ahead of where the CDR3 ends, so the germline J gene completes it. The chain links TRBV10-1 to TRBJ2-1; TRBD2 agrees at 8 bases. The germline V gene encodes CDR1 WNHNN and CDR2 SYGVQD (reference sequence). The CDR3 spans 15 residues. The ends lost 8 bases at V and 8 bases at J; junction bases unmatched: 14. The sequenced part of the CDR3 DNA is TGCGCCAGCTCCAAGGCGGGAGGAGGCTTGGATGAG. Residues: CASSKAGGGLDE. The whole CDR3 protein reads CASSKAGGGLDEQFF.

As concerns this clone: The read ends 3 residues before the CDR3 terminus; that terminus is restored from the germline J gene. The rearrangement links TRBV28 to TRBJ2-3, with D unresolved. In germline, CDR1 is MDHEN, CDR2 SYDVKM. The CDR3 consists of 13 residues. V dropped 7 bases and J dropped 2 bases, with 10 bases sitting between them. The CDR3 here is CASIKTSTDTQYF. The covered CDR3 bases are TGTGCCAGCATTAAGACTTCCACAGATACG.